The 27 T cell receptor beta chains below come from one sample, sequenced in a study of neurological immune-mediated disorders. TCRdb redid the calling of the 5' RACE reads with MiXCR, one entry per CDR3 protein. The sample comprises fewer than 20,000 distinct CDR3 sequences, 11% to 15% of which are singletons, and 6% to 8.5% rests with the top ten. Sequencing input: CD4+ T cells from blood. The receptors here all came from a woman aged 60 to 75 with HTLV-1-associated myelopathy (HAM/TSP).

This clonotype was recorded many times. This chain joins TRBV7-8 and TRBJ1-3; no clear D. The CDR3 is 16 amino acids. Deletions cut 4 bases from V and 4 bases from J, with 17 bases between. Germline V CDR1 and CDR2: SGHVS, FQNEAQ. CDR3 in amino acids: CASSSHSPRGGNTIYF. In DNA, the CDR3 is TGTGCCAGCAGCTCCCATTCCCCTCGGGGAGGAAACACCATATATTTT.

This clonotype has at least ten counts. The chain joins TRBV29-1 to TRBJ1-1; TRBD1 is a possible D gene (6 bases). Trimming took 2 bases from V and 1 from J, leaving 14 bases between them. This CDR3 contains 15 residues. Germline V gene lookup returns CDR1 SQVTM and CDR2 ANQGSEA. The CDR3 bases are TGCAGCGTTGAACGGGACACAAAGAGGAACACTGAAGCTTTCTTT. Amino acid sequence: CSVERDTKRNTEAFF.

This clonotype was observed at least ten times. The chain joins TRBV27 to TRBJ2-1; D remains unclear. Germline assignment: CDR1 MNHEY and CDR2 SMNVEV (reference sequence). The V gene lost 11 bases and the J gene lost 7 bases, with 3 bases spanning the gap. The CDR3 has 8 residues. DNA of the CDR3: TGTGCCGGGAATGAGCAGTTCTTC. Protein: CAGNEQFF.

This chain joins TRBV20-1 and TRBJ2-1, with D perhaps assigned TRBD1 or TRBD2 (5 bases each). The CDR3 length is 17 residues. Germline V lookup: CDR1 DFQATT, CDR2 SNEGSKA (reference sequence). V dropped 5 bases and J dropped 0 bases, with 20 bases sitting between them. The CDR3 spells CSAPEQEGRYSYNEQFF. The CDR3 region has the DNA TGCAGTGCTCCTGAACAAGAGGGACGCTACTCCTACAATGAGCAGTTCTTC.

This clonotype has a count of ten or more. The CDR3 protein is CASSLVQGQGGNEQFF. As DNA, the CDR3 is TGTGCCAGCAGCTTGGTTCAGGGACAGGGAGGGAATGAGCAGTTCTTC. The chain links TRBV7-6 to TRBJ2-1; 9 bases align to TRBD1. Per germline, CDR1 SGHVS and CDR2 FNYEAQ. The length of the CDR3 is 16 residues. V lost 3 bases, J lost 7 bases, and 10 bases stayed unmatched.

This clonotype showed up many times. This chain uses TRBV24-1 with TRBJ2-1; the match to TRBD2 covers 7 bases. CDR1 and CDR2 from the germline V gene are KGHDR and SFDVKD. With V trimmed by 4 bases and J by 4 bases, 9 bases remained unmatched. CDR3 length: 16 amino acids. DNA of the CDR3: TGTGCCACCAGTGACGAGAGCGGGGTGGGTTACAATGAGCAGTTCTTC. Protein: CATSDESGVGYNEQFF.

This clonotype was recorded many times. The genes are TRBV19 and TRBJ2-1; 7 bases match TRBD2. This CDR3 spans 15 amino acids. CDR1 is LNHDA and CDR2 is SQIVND in the germline V gene (reference sequence). The ends lost 3 bases at V and 6 bases at J; junction bases unmatched: 8. The DNA for the CDR3 is TGTGCCAGTAGTATTCAAGCGGGATCTAGCAATGAGCAGTTCTTC. It is translated as CASSIQAGSSNEQFF.

This clonotype was counted ten times or more. The V gene is TRBV20-1, the J gene TRBJ2-5; D is ambiguous. Germline CDR1 DFQATT, CDR2 SNEGSKA (reference sequence). The CDR3 loop spans 12 amino acids. The ends were cut back, 2 bases at V and 5 bases at J, with 9 bases in the middle. The CDR3 DNA sequence: TGCAGTGCTAGACTAGTTTTGGAGACCCAGTACTTC. Translated, it gives CSARLVLETQYF.

This clonotype was counted many times. This chain connects TRBV6-6 to TRBJ1-1; 12 bases are a match to TRBD1. The CDR3 contains 19 residues. Germline V gene data show CDR1 as MNHNY and CDR2 as SVGAGI (reference sequence). V lost 7 bases to trimming and J lost 3 bases; unmatched junction nucleotides: 18. CDR3: CASINAGGQGASGDTEAFF. The CDR3 coding sequence is TGTGCCAGCATCAACGCGGGGGGACAGGGGGCCTCGGGAGACACTGAAGCTTTCTTT.

The V call is TRBV5-1, the J call TRBJ2-1; D is undetermined. This CDR3 is built from 15 residues. Trimming shortened V by 1 base and J by 12 bases, and 20 bases separated the two germline ends. CDR1 is SGHRS and CDR2 is YFSETQ in the germline V gene. CDR3 region: CASSLSVFSTDTQFF. The DNA of the CDR3 is TGCGCCAGCAGCTTGTCGGTCTTTAGCACAGATACGCAGTTCTTC.

This clonotype was seen ten or more times. The chain recombines TRBV7-8 with TRBJ2-2, with 11 nucleotides matching TRBD2. Trimming took 2 bases from V and 4 from J; bases not matched to a gene: 6. The CDR3 is made up of 17 amino acids. Looked up from germline, CDR1 is SGHVS and CDR2 is FQNEAQ. In DNA form, the CDR3 reads TGTGCCAGCAGCTTAACACTAGCGGGAGCAGCCACCGGGGAGCTGTTTTTT. Amino acids: CASSLTLAGAATGELFF. Supplemented by reference TRBV7-8 and TRBJ2-2, the full variable domain reads GAGVSQSPRYKVAKRGQDVALRCDPISGHVSLFWYQQALGQGPEFLTYFQNEAQLDKSGLPSDRFFAERPEGSVSTLKIQRTQQEDSAVYLCASSLTLAGAATGELFFGEGSRLTVL.

This clonotype occurred many times. This chain joins TRBV12-3 or TRBV12-4 and TRBJ2-7, with D uncertain. V was clipped by 2 bases and J by 2 bases, with 4 bases between them. This CDR3 is 12 amino acids long. In DNA, the CDR3 is TGTGCCAGCAGTTTAAGCGCCTACGAGCAGTACTTC. It yields the protein CASSLSAYEQYF.

This clonotype occurred many times. This chain links TRBV20-1 with TRBJ1-1; D unclear. CDR1 is DFQATT and CDR2 is SNEGSKA in the germline V gene (reference sequence). V lost 8 bases and J 1 base, leaving 11 bases between the germline ends. This CDR3 spans 12 amino acids. DNA of the CDR3: TGCAGTTTTCGGTCCCCGAACACTGAAGCTTTCTTT. Its protein product is CSFRSPNTEAFF.

There are many counts of this clonotype. The chain links TRBV5-1 to TRBJ1-6; a possible D gene is TRBD1 (6 bases). Trimming removed 0 bases at V and 4 bases at J, with 8 bases between. The CDR3 totals 15 residues. Per germline, CDR1 SGHRS and CDR2 YFSETQ. CDR3 nucleotides: TGCGCCAGCAGCTTGGGGACAGTATATAATTCACCCCTCCACTTT. Its translation is CASSLGTVYNSPLHF.

This clonotype is deemed medium-sized. The chain couples TRBV14 to TRBJ2-1, with unresolved D. This CDR3 is built from 15 residues. Trimming pared 0 bases from V and 7 bases from J, leaving 13 bases between. Germline V lookup: CDR1 SGHDN, CDR2 FVKESK. DNA for the CDR3: TGTGCCAGCAGCCAAGATAGAAGGGTTAGGAATGAGCAGTTCTTC. This encodes CASSQDRRVRNEQFF.

In this sample, this clonotype turned up many times. The V call is TRBV5-1, the J call TRBJ2-3; 8 bases agree with TRBD1. Germline assignment: CDR1 SGHRS and CDR2 YFSETQ. Losses at the gene ends were 5 bases for V and 4 bases for J; bases not matched to a gene: 9. The length of the CDR3 is 15 residues. In DNA, the CDR3 is TGCGCCAGCAGTCGCGACAGGGGTGCACCAGATACGCAGTATTTT. Amino acid sequence: CASSRDRGAPDTQYF.

This clonotype was recorded many times. This sequence joins TRBV5-6 and TRBJ1-2; 8 nucleotides line up with TRBD1. This CDR3 contains 14 residues. V lost 3 bases and J lost 2; bases outside the gene matches: 3. Germline loops: CDR1 SGHDT, CDR2 YYEEEE. In nucleotides, the CDR3 is TGTGCCAGCAGCTACCGGGACAGGAACTATGGCTACACCTTC. It yields the protein CASSYRDRNYGYTF.

This clonotype was counted ten times or more. The chain joins TRBV20-1 to TRBJ2-2, with D possibly being TRBD2 (5 bases). V dropped 2 bases and J dropped 1 base, with 14 bases sitting between them. This CDR3 is 16 amino acids long. CDR1 is DFQATT, CDR2 SNEGSKA, per germline (reference sequence). CDR3 sequence reads: CSARLLRALNTGELFF. CDR3 DNA sequence: TGCAGTGCTAGACTTCTGAGGGCTTTGAACACCGGGGAGCTGTTTTTT.

This clonotype was observed at least ten times. The V and J genes are TRBV20-1 and TRBJ2-3; 12 bases fit TRBD2. With V trimmed by 5 bases and J by 6 bases, 9 bases remained unmatched. Germline V gene data show CDR1 as DFQATT and CDR2 as SNEGSKA (reference sequence). The length of the CDR3 is 15 residues. The chain's CDR3 is CSARLAGAIRDTQYF. The CDR3, as DNA: TGCAGTGCTCGACTAGCGGGGGCCATCAGGGATACGCAGTATTTT.

This clonotype showed up many times. The chain carries TRBV27 and TRBJ2-5; no reliable D call. Germline V lookup: CDR1 MNHEY, CDR2 SMNVEV (reference sequence). The CDR3 covers 14 residues. V was cut by 2 bases and J by 5 bases, with 12 bases left in between. CDR3 region: CASSLGFGMETQYF. CDR3 coding DNA: TGTGCCAGCAGTTTAGGTTTTGGAATGGAGACCCAGTACTTC.

This clonotype was seen repeatedly, ten times or more. V usage is TRBV20-1 and J usage is TRBJ1-3; no clear D. Trimming cost V 1 base and J 0 bases, with 10 bases left between them. CDR3 length equals 15 residues. The germline gives CDR1 DFQATT, CDR2 SNEGSKA (reference sequence). DNA of the CDR3: TGCAGTGCTAGAGGGTCCCGCTCCTCTGGAAACACCATATATTTT. This gives the protein CSARGSRSSGNTIYF.

This clonotype was found many times. The V call is TRBV20-1, the J call TRBJ2-1, with 9 positions matching TRBD2. The CDR3 sequence is 15 residues long. CDR1 and CDR2 from the germline V gene are DFQATT and SNEGSKA (reference sequence). The V and J ends lost 0 bases and 4 bases, in that order; junction bases with no gene match: 4. CDR3 bases: TGCAGTGCTAGAGATGTGCGGGGGGGTTACAATGAGCAGTTCTTC. It yields the protein CSARDVRGGYNEQFF.

This clonotype was recorded many times. This sequence joins TRBV19 and TRBJ1-5; TRBD1 aligns across 8 bases. CDR1 is LNHDA, CDR2 SQIVND, per germline (reference sequence). Trimming took 6 bases from V and 4 from J; bases not matched to a gene: 5. CDR3 length: 14 amino acids. The chain's CDR3 is CASSGTGGNQPQHF. The CDR3 region has the DNA TGTGCCAGTAGCGGAACAGGGGGAAATCAGCCCCAGCATTTT.

With respect to this clonotype: No DNA is shown, since the ends of the CDR3 on it are uncertain; the CDR3 is the one TCRdb lists. The CDR3: CASSLVVFGANVLTFGGGYTF. The chain couples TRBV7-2 to TRBJ1-2; the table's D call TRBD1 went unverified against the DNA. CDR1 SGHTA and CDR2 FQGNSA come from the germline V gene. Inclusive of both ends, the CDR3 amounts to 21 amino acids.

This clonotype was observed at least ten times. The gene calls are TRBV24-1 and TRBJ2-7; possibly TRBD2 for D (5 bases). Germline V gives CDR1 KGHDR, CDR2 SFDVKD. Trimming stripped 3 bases from V and 2 bases from J, with 13 bases between. The length of the CDR3 is 15 residues. In nucleotides, the CDR3 is TGTGCCACCAGTGATCCCCTCTACGGGGCCTACGAGCAGTACTTC. It encodes CATSDPLYGAYEQYF.

This clonotype is labeled medium-sized. DNA for the CDR3: TGTGCCAGCAGTGAAATAGGGAATCAGCCCCAGCATTTT. Translated, it gives CASSEIGNQPQHF. This chain links TRBV2 with TRBJ1-5; the D is unclear. Germline V gene data show CDR1 as SNHLY and CDR2 as FYNNEI. The CDR3 consists of 13 residues. V lost 2 bases to trimming and J lost 4 bases, with 6 bases between them.

The chain links TRBV6-6 to TRBJ1-6; D is unresolved. The germline gives CDR1 MNHNY, CDR2 SVGAGI (reference sequence). Deletions cut 2 bases from V and 19 bases from J, with 12 bases between. The CDR3 is made up of 11 amino acids. CDR3 nucleotide sequence: TGTGCCAGCAGTTACGCCGGGGTTCCACACTTT. It codes for CASSYAGVPHF.